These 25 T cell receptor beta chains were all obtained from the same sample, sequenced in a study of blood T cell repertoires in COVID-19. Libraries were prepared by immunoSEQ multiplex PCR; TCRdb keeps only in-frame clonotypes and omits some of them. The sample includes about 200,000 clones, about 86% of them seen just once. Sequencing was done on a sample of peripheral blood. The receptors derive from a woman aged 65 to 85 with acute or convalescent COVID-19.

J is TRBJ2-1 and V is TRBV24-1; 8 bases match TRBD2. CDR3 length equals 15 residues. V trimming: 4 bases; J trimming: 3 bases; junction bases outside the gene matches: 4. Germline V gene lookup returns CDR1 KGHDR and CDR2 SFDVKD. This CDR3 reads CATSERGGSYNEQFF. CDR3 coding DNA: TGTGCCACCAGTGAACGGGGGGGCAGCTACAATGAGCAGTTCTTC.

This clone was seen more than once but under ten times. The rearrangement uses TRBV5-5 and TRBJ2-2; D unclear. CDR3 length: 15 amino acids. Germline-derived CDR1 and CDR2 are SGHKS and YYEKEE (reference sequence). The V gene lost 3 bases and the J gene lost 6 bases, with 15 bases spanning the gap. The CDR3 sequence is CASSSLYHAPGELFF. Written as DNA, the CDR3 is TGTGCCAGCAGCTCTCTCTATCACGCACCCGGGGAGCTGTTTTTT.

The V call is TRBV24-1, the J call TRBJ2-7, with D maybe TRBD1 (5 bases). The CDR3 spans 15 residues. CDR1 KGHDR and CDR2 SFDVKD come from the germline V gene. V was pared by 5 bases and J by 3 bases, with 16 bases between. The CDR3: CATSGSGVTGYEQYF. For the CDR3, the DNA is TGTGCCACCAGTGGGAGTGGAGTTACAGGCTACGAGCAGTACTTC.

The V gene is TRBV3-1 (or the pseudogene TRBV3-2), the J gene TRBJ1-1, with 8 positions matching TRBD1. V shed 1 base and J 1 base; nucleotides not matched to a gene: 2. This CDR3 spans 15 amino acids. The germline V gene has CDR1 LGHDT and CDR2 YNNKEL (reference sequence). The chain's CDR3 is CASSQAGQGNTEAFF. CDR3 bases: TGTGCCAGCAGCCAAGCCGGACAGGGGAACACTGAAGCTTTCTTT.

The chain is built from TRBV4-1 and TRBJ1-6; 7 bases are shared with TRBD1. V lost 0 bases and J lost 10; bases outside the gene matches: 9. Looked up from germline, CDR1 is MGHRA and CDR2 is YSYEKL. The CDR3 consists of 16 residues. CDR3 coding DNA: TGCGCCAGCAGCCAAGAAGGAGGCCAGGGGGGCTCACCCCTCCACTTT. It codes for CASSQEGGQGGSPLHF.

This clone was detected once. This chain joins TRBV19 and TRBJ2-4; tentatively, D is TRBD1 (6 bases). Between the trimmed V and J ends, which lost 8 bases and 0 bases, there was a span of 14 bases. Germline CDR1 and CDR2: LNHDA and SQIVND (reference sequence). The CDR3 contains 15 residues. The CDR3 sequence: CASGPQGSAKNIQYF. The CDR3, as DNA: TGTGCCAGTGGCCCACAGGGATCAGCCAAAAACATTCAGTACTTC.

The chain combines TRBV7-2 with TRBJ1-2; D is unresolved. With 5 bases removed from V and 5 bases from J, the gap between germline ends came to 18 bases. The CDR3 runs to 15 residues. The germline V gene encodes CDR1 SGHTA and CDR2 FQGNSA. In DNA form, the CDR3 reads TGTGCCAGCAGCCCCCCTCGTTGGCAGTCTTATGGCTACACCTTC. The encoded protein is CASSPPRWQSYGYTF.

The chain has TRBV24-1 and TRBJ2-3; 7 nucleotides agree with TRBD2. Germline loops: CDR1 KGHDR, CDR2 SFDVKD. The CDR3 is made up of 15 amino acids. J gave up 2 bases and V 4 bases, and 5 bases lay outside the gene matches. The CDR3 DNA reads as TGTGCCACCAGTGAAGGCGGGGGACCCACAGATACGCAGTATTTT. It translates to CATSEGGGPTDTQYF.

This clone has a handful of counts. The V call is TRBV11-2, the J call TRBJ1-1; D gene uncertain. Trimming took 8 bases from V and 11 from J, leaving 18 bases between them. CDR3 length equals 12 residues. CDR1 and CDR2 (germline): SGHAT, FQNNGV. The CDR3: CASSYPGFEAFF. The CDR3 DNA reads TGTGCCAGCTCCTACCCGGGATTTGAGGCTTTCTTT.

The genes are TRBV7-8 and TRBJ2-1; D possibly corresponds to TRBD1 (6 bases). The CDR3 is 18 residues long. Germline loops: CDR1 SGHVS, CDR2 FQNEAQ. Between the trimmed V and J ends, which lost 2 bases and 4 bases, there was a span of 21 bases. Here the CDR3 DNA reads TGTGCCAGCAGCTTATGGCAGGGGAGAGGTCCATCGTACAATGAGCAGTTCTTC. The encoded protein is CASSLWQGRGPSYNEQFF.

CDR3 region: CASSPTGLGEKLFF. DNA of the CDR3: TGTGCCAGCAGCCCAACAGGGCTAGGCGAAAAACTGTTTTTT. The chain employs TRBV9 and TRBJ1-4, with D perhaps TRBD1 (6 bases). In germline, CDR1 is SGDLS, CDR2 YYNGEE. V was trimmed by 4 bases and J by 8 bases, leaving 15 bases between them. The CDR3 covers 14 residues.

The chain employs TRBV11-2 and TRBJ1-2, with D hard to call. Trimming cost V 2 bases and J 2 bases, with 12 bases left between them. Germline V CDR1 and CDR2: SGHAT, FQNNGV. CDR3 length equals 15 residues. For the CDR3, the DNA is TGTGCCAGCAGCTTAACACAGTACCGCAACTATGGCTACACCTTC. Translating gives CASSLTQYRNYGYTF.

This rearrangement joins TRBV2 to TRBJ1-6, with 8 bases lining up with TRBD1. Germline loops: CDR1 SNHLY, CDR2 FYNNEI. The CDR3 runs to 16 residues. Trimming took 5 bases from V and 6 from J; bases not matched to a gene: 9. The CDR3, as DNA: TGTGCCAGCAGTCGCTATTCCGACAGGGGTAATTCACCCCTCCACTTT. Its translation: CASSRYSDRGNSPLHF. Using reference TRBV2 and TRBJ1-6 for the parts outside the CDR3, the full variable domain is EPEVTQTPSHQVTQMGQEVILRCVPISNHLYFYWYRQILGQKVEFLVSFYNNEISEKSEIFDDQFSVERPDGSNFTLKIRSTKLEDSAMYFCASSRYSDRGNSPLHFGNGTRLTVT.

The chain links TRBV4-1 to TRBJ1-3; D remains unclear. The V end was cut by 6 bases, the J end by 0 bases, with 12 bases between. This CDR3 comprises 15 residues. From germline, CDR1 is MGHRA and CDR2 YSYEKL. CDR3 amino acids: CASRPGELSGNTIYF. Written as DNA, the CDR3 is TGCGCCAGCAGACCCGGGGAGCTCTCTGGAAACACCATATATTTT.

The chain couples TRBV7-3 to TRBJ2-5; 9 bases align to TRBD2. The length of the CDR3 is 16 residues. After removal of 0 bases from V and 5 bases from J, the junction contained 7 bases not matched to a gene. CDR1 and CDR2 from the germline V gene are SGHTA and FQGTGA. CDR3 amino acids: CASSLTPAGGVETQYF. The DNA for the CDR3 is TGTGCCAGCAGCTTAACACCAGCGGGAGGCGTGGAGACCCAGTACTTC.

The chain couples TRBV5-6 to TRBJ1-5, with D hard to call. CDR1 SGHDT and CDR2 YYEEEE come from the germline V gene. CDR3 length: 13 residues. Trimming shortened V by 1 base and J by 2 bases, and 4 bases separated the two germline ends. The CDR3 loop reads CASSLQGNQPQHF. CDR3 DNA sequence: TGTGCCAGCAGCTTGCAGGGCAATCAGCCCCAGCATTTT.

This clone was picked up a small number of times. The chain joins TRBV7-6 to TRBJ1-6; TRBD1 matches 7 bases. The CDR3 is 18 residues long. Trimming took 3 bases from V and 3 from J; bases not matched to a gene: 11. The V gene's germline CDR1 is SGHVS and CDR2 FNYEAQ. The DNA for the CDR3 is TGTGCCAGCAGCTTTACCGTATCGGGACAGCGCTATAATTCACCCCTCCACTTT. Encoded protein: CASSFTVSGQRYNSPLHF.

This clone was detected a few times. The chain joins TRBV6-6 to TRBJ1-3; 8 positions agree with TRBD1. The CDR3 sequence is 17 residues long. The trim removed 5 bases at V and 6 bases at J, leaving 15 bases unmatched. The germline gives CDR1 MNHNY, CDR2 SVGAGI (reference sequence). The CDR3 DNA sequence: TGTGCCAGCAGTCGCTTTTGGGGGCAGGGGGCTGAAAACACCATATATTTT. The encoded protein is CASSRFWGQGAENTIYF.

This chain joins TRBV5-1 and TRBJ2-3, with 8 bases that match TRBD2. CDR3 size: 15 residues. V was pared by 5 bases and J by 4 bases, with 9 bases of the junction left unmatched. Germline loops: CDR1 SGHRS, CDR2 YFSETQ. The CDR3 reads CASSPYGGAADTQYF. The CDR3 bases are TGCGCCAGCAGTCCGTACGGGGGGGCGGCAGATACGCAGTATTTT.

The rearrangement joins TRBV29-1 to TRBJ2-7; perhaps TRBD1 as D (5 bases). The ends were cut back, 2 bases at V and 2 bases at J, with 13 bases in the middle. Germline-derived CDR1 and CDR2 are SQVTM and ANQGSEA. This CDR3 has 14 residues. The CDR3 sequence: CSVENGAAPYEQYF. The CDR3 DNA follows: TGCAGCGTTGAAAATGGGGCTGCCCCCTACGAGCAGTACTTC.

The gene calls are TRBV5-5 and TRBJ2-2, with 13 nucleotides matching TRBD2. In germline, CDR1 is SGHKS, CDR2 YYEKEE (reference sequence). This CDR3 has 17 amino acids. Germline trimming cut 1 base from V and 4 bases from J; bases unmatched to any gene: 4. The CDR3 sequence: CASSLRGLAGPTGELFF. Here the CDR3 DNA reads TGTGCCAGCAGCTTGCGGGGACTAGCGGGACCCACCGGGGAGCTGTTTTTT.

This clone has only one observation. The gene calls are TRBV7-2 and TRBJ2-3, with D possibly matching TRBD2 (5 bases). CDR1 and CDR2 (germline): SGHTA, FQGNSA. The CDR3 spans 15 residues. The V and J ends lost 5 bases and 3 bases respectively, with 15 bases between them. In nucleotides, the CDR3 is TGTGCCAGCAGCCTCCTTGGGCCGGGGACAGATACGCAGTATTTT. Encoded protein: CASSLLGPGTDTQYF.

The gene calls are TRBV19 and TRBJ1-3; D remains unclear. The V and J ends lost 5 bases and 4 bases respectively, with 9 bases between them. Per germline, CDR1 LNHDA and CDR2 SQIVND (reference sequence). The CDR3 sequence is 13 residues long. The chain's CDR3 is CASSEATGNTIYF. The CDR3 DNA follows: TGTGCCAGTAGTGAGGCGACCGGAAACACCATATATTTT.

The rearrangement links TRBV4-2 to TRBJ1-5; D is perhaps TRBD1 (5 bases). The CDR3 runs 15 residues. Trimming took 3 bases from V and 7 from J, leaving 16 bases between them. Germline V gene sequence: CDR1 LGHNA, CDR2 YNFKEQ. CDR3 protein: CASSHSLGREQPQHF. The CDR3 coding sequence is TGTGCCAGCAGCCACTCCTTGGGGCGCGAGCAGCCCCAGCATTTT.

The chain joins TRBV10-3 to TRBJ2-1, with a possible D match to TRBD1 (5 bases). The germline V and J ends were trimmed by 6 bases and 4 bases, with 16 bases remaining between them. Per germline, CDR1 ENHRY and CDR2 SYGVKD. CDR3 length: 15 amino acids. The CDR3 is CAISPTSGAYNEQFF. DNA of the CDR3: TGTGCCATCAGCCCAACCAGTGGGGCGTACAATGAGCAGTTCTTC.